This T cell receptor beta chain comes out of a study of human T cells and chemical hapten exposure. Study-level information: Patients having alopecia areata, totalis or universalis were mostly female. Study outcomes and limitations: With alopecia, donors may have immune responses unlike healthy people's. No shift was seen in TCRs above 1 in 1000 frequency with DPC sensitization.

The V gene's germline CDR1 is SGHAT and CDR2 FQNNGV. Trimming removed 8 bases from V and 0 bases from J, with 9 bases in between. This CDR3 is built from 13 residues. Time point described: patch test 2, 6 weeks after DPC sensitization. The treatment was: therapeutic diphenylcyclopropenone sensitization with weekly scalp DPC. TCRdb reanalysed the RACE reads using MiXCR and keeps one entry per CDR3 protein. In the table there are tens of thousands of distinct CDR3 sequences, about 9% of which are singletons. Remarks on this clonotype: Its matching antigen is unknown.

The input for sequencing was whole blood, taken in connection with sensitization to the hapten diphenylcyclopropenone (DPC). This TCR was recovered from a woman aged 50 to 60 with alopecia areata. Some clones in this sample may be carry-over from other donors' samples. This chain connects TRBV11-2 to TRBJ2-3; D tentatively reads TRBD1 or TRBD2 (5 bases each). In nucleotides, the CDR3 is TGTGCCAGCCGAGGGGTGAGCACAGATACGCAGTATTTT. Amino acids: CASRGVSTDTQYF.